This T cell receptor (beta chain) was obtained from a study of monozygotic twins with inflammatory bowel disease. Study-wide results and caveats: No difference in repertoire similarity was seen between concordant and discordant twins, possibly because power was limited.

Germline V lookup: CDR1 SGHRS, CDR2 YFSETQ. This CDR3 comprises 13 residues. As regards this clonotype: Its antigen is unidentified.

Template switching was used to attach UMIs, which incorporated a 6-nucleotide sample barcode. Following a re-call of the 5' RACE reads, TCRdb has one entry per CDR3 protein and lacks DNA. The sample data list some 160,000 distinct CDR3 sequences. The TCR was taken from a human donor with ulcerative colitis or Crohn's disease, or a healthy co-twin of an affected twin (not recorded which). This chain connects TRBV5-1 to TRBJ2-3. Sequencing used blood. CDR3 residues: CASSWPDTDTQYF.